Listed below are T cell receptor beta chains from one sample, sequenced in a study of blood T cell repertoires in COVID-19. Profiled with immunoSEQ multiplex PCR; TCRdb holds only in-frame clones, not every one. The sample lists about 320,000 clones, approximately 88% occurring once. Sequenced input: peripheral blood. These receptors all stem from a man between 18 and 35 years old who had recovered from COVID-19. The conserved cysteine and the conserved F or W are not part of the CDR3 here. Each record gives: CDR3 protein, D gene, V gene. D genes are given only for firm matches.

ASSLKPSNTEAF | - | TRBV27
ASSPDPGQASGNTIY | - | TRBV5-6
ASSLATGFQETQY | - | TRBV7-8
ASSFLRQPDTQY | - | TRBV5-1
ASSDRLRGPNTGELF | - | TRBV6-1
ASSLGLISYEQY | - | TRBV11-2
ASSYSRAGHGYT | - | TRBV6-5
ASRLGTSGANEQF | TRBD2 | TRBV28
ASSYSIDTSYNEQF | - | TRBV6-6
ASSQGETGGNGYT | TRBD1 | TRBV4-1
ASYDRGGGNTIY | TRBD1 | TRBV19
ASSQAVNQPQH | - | TRBV4-2
ASSSSGRVDTQY | TRBD2 | TRBV7-3
ASSSTGSYEQY | - | TRBV5-6
ASSLKGGKSGTDTQY | - | TRBV27
ASSRKGLAGGPGVNEQF | TRBD2 | TRBV3-1/TRBV3-2
ASSQPGTGVTGELF | TRBD1 | TRBV4-2
ASRWAKSNQPQH | - | TRBV6-6
ASSLGQALANYGYT | - | TRBV5-6
ASSTRGRETQY | - | TRBV19
ASSFYGRNQGVVNQPQH | TRBD1 | TRBV27
VSSLYGTDPNNEQF | TRBD1 | TRBV5-1
ASSRTGGYEQY | TRBD1 | TRBV7-9
AISGANPTDTQY | - | TRBV10-3
ASRGGSGNYGYT | - | TRBV19
AISQGVAGGPQNSYEQY | TRBD2 | TRBV10-3
ASSLDSTEAF | - | TRBV7-9
ASSFEVTSTDTQY | - | TRBV5-5
ASSSRVDYGYT | - | TRBV7-8
ASSLRGDRASEQY | TRBD1 | TRBV4-3
ASSSGQGDYGYT | TRBD1 | TRBV5-1
ASRPSGFTGELF | - | TRBV5-1
ASRRVKGTLEKLF | - | TRBV2
ASSLGEVPSTDTQY | - | TRBV5-1
ASSFSTAYPT | - | TRBV5-6
ASGQGEAF | - | TRBV28
AINTDRFSYEQY | - | TRBV10-3
ASSPRTTGNTIY | - | TRBV6-5
ASSPQTSRGTYEQY | TRBD2 | TRBV6-6
ASSYTGDQPQH | - | TRBV6-5
ASSLEPSGRNEQF | TRBD2 | TRBV11-3
ATSDTGSNYGYT | - | TRBV24-1
AIGRDREAGANVLT | TRBD1 | TRBV10-3
ASSQGQGASFNEQF | TRBD1 | TRBV4-3
ASSLGQAKNYGYT | - | TRBV7-9
ASSGTAINTGELF | TRBD1 | TRBV7-8
SARVNTEAF | - | TRBV20-1
ASSSGLSTEAF | - | TRBV6-6
ASSSGLAEVYEQY | TRBD2 | TRBV7-8
ASSIDLAGGRATQY | TRBD2 | TRBV19
AWTLAGGGTWQF | TRBD2 | TRBV30
ASSQDIGTGLRNEQY | TRBD1 | TRBV4-1